The following is a T cell receptor (beta chain) sequence with its context. The data are from a study of blood T cell repertoires in COVID-19. Study context: The study drew acute and convalescent COVID-19 samples from the United States, Italy and Spain.

The study assigned cohorts using participant-reported clinical history. Original methodology: Counts of nucleated cells, estimated from reference gene primer amplification, were obtained. Method: immunoSEQ multiplex PCR; TCRdb's copy keeps in-frame clones and lacks some. For V, J and clone size, that table is used; D and trimming come from the DNA. The repertoire holds about 210,000 clones, with 87% as singletons. Germline V gene sequence: CDR1 SNHLY, CDR2 FYNNEI. V dropped 8 bases and J dropped 0; count of bases not matched to a gene: 6. CDR3 size: 14 residues. This clonotype was obtained from a man aged 18 to 29 with acute COVID-19. Specimen: PBMCs or T cells enriched from blood (not recorded which). J is TRBJ2-7 and V is TRBV2, with 8 bases fitting TRBD2. The CDR3 sequence is CASREGAPSYEQYF. Here the CDR3 DNA reads TGTGCCAGCCGGGAGGGAGCCCCCTCCTACGAGCAGTACTTC.